This is a list of T cell receptor beta chains from one sample in a study of shared clonotypes between healthy human individuals. The assay was immunoSEQ multiplex PCR, and TCRdb's table has in-frame clones only and misses some. The profile shows about 2 million clones, less than 95% of them singletons. The sample consisted of naive CD8+ T cells sorted from blood. Receptors originate from a man aged 18 to 29 in good health. CDR3s include the opening cysteine and the closing phenylalanine or tryptophan. The D gene is left open where the match is weak. Size is stated for part of the rows, as once, few or many counts, or as a class when the clone is expanded.

J: TRBJ2-7
V: TRBV10-3
size: NA
D: NA
CDR3: CAIRRDSSYEQYF
DNA: TGTGCCATCCGCAGAGACAGTTCCTACGAGCAGTACTTC

J: TRBJ2-3
V: TRBV25-1
size: NA
D: NA
CDR3: CASKGPLDTQYF
DNA: TGTGCCAGCAAGGGGCCTTTAGATACGCAGTATTTT

J: TRBJ1-2
V: TRBV30
size: NA
D: NA
CDR3: CAWSVIVAGVVPNYGYTF
DNA: TGTGCCTGGAGTGTAATTGTGGCAGGGGTGGTCCCTAACTATGGCTACACCTTC

J: TRBJ2-1
V: TRBV2
size: once
D: NA
CDR3: CASSENTGPSGSSYNEQFF
DNA: TGTGCCAGCAGTGAGAATACAGGGCCTAGCGGTTCCTCCTACAATGAGCAGTTCTTC

J: TRBJ2-7
V: TRBV5-1
size: NA
D: TRBD1
CDR3: CASIGTGAYEQYF
DNA: TGCGCCAGTATCGGGACAGGAGCCTACGAGCAGTACTTC

J: TRBJ2-3
V: TRBV4-3
size: NA
D: NA
CDR3: CASSQDKWRDTQYF
DNA: TGCGCCAGCAGCCAAGACAAGTGGCGGGATACGCAGTATTTT

J: TRBJ2-7
V: TRBV6-6
size: NA
D: NA
CDR3: CASSTDPYEQYF
DNA: TGTGCCAGCAGTACCGACCCCTACGAGCAGTACTTC

J: TRBJ1-6
V: TRBV6-1
size: NA
D: NA
CDR3: CASSEATNYNSPLHF
DNA: TGTGCCAGCAGTGAAGCGACAAATTATAATTCACCCCTCCACTTT

J: TRBJ1-2
V: TRBV7-2
size: NA
D: NA
CDR3: CASSLAKGDLDGYTF
DNA: TGTGCCAGCAGCTTAGCGAAGGGGGACTTGGATGGCTACACCTTC

J: TRBJ2-5
V: TRBV6-6
size: NA
D: TRBD2
CDR3: CASSLAAGGGETQYF
DNA: TGTGCCAGCAGCCTAGCAGCGGGAGGAGGGGAGACCCAGTACTTC

J: TRBJ1-1
V: TRBV5-4
size: NA
D: NA
CDR3: CASTRGKGNTEAFF
DNA: TGTGCCAGCACCCGGGGCAAGGGTAACACTGAAGCTTTCTTT

J: TRBJ1-2
V: TRBV9
size: NA
D: NA
CDR3: CASSPPSGGNYGYTF
DNA: TGTGCCAGCAGCCCTCCCTCGGGGGGCAACTATGGCTACACCTTC

J: TRBJ2-7
V: TRBV7-8
size: NA
D: TRBD2
CDR3: CASSLRSGTSGLYEQYF
DNA: TGTGCCAGCAGCTTAAGGTCCGGGACTAGCGGGTTATACGAGCAGTACTTC

J: TRBJ1-3
V: TRBV11-1
size: NA
D: NA
CDR3: CASSFSINSGNTIYF
DNA: TGTGCCAGCAGCTTTAGCATCAACTCTGGAAACACCATATATTTT

J: TRBJ1-6
V: TRBV7-9
size: NA
D: NA
CDR3: CASTLPGGSPLHF
DNA: TGTGCCAGCACCCTGCCCGGGGGTTCACCCCTCCACTTT

J: TRBJ2-7
V: TRBV5-1
size: NA
D: TRBD2
CDR3: CASSPKTSASSYEQYF
DNA: TGCGCCAGCAGCCCCAAGACTAGCGCCAGCTCCTACGAGCAGTACTTC

J: TRBJ2-4
V: TRBV19
size: NA
D: NA
CDR3: CASSPASGNIQYF
DNA: TGTGCCAGTAGTCCTGCCAGCGGAAACATTCAGTACTTC

J: TRBJ2-5
V: TRBV6-5
size: NA
D: NA
CDR3: CASGTPQETQYF
DNA: TGTGCCAGCGGGACACCGCAAGAGACCCAGTACTTC

J: TRBJ2-3
V: TRBV5-6
size: NA
D: TRBD1
CDR3: CASRPGTGFPDTQYF
DNA: TGTGCCAGCAGGCCCGGGACAGGGTTCCCAGATACGCAGTATTTT

J: TRBJ1-1
V: TRBV19
size: NA
D: TRBD1
CDR3: CASSIWGGGDEAFF
DNA: TGTGCCAGTAGTATTTGGGGAGGGGGCGATGAAGCTTTCTTT

J: TRBJ2-7
V: TRBV5-6
size: NA
D: TRBD2
CDR3: CASSPLAGGPHEQYF
DNA: TGTGCCAGCAGCCCCCTAGCGGGAGGGCCGCACGAGCAGTACTTC

J: TRBJ2-1
V: TRBV25-1
size: NA
D: NA
CDR3: CASSIQGVNEQFF
DNA: TGTGCCAGCAGTATACAGGGCGTCAATGAGCAGTTCTTC

J: TRBJ1-1
V: TRBV7-9
size: NA
D: NA
CDR3: CASSFSWTANTEAFF
DNA: TGTGCCAGCAGCTTTTCCTGGACGGCGAACACTGAAGCTTTCTTT

J: TRBJ2-7
V: TRBV6-6
size: NA
D: NA
CDR3: CASSFDREGGYEQYF
DNA: TGTGCCAGCAGTTTCGACAGGGAGGGAGGCTACGAGCAGTACTTC

J: TRBJ2-7
V: TRBV19
size: NA
D: NA
CDR3: CASSIARGRQFVYEQYF
DNA: TGTGCCAGTAGTATAGCCCGGGGCAGGCAATTTGTCTACGAGCAGTACTTC

J: TRBJ2-7
V: TRBV4-1
size: NA
D: TRBD1
CDR3: CASSQQGDYEQYF
DNA: TGCGCCAGCAGCCAACAGGGGGACTACGAGCAGTACTTC

J: TRBJ2-1
V: TRBV4-1
size: NA
D: TRBD2
CDR3: CASSQDITSGRNEQFF
DNA: TGCGCCAGCAGCCAAGATATAACTAGCGGGAGGAATGAGCAGTTCTTC

J: TRBJ2-5
V: TRBV5-4
size: NA
D: TRBD2
CDR3: CASSTPSGVEETQYF
DNA: TGTGCCAGCAGTACCCCCAGCGGGGTGGAAGAGACCCAGTACTTC

J: TRBJ2-3
V: TRBV5-5
size: NA
D: TRBD2
CDR3: CASSLRTSGSSTDTQYF
DNA: TGTGCCAGCAGCTTAAGGACTAGCGGGAGCAGCACAGATACGCAGTATTTT